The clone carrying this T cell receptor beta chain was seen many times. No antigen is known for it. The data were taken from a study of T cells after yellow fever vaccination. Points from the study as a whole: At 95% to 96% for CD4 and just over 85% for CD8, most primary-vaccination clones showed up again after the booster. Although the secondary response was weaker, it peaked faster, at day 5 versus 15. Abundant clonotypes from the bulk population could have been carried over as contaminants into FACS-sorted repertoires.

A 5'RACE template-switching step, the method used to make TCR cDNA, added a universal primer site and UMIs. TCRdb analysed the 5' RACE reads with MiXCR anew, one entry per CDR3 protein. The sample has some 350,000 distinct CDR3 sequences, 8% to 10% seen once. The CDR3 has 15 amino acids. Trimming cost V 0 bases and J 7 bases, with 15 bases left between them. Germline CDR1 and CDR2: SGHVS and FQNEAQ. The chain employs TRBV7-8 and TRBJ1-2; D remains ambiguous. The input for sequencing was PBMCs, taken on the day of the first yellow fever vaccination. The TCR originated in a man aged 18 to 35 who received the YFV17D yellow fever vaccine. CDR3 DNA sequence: TGTGCCAGCAGCTTAGCAGCAGGCCCCGGAGGTGGCTACACCTTC. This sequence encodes CASSLAAGPGGGYTF.